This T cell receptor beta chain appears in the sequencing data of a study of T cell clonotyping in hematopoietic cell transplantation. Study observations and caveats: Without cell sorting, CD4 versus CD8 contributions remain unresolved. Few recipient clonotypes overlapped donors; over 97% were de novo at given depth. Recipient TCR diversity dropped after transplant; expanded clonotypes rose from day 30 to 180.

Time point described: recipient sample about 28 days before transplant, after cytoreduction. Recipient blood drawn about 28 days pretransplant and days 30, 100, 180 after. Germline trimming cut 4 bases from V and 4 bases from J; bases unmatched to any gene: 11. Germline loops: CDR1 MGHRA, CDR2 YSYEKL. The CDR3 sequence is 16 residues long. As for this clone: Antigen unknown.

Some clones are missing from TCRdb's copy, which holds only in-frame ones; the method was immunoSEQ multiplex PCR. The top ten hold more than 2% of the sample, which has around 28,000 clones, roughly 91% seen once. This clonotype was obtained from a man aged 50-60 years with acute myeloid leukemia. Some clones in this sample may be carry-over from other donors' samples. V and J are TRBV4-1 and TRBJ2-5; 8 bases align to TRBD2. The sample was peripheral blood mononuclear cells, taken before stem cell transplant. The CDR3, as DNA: TGCGCCAGCAGCCGGACTAGCTTGGGGGGGCGAGAGACCCAGTACTTC. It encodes CASSRTSLGGRETQYF.